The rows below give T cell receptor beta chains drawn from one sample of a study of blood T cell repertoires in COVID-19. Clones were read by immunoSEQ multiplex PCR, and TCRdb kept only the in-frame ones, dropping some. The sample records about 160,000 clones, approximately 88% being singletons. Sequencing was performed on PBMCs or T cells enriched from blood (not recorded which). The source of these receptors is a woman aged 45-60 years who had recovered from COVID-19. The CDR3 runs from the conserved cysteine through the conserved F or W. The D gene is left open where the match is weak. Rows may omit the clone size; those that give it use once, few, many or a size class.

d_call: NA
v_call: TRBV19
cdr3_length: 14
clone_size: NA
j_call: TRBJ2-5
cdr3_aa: CASAIGGAGETQYF
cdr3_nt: TGTGCCAGTGCCATAGGGGGGGCCGGGGAGACCCAGTACTTC

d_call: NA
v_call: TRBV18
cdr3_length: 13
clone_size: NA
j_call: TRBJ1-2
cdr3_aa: CASSPNRAYGYTF
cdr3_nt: TGTGCCAGCTCACCAAACAGGGCTTATGGCTACACCTTC

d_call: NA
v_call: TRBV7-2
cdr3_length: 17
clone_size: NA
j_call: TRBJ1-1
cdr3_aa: CASSSPVPGSMNTEAFF
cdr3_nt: TGTGCCAGCAGCTCCCCGGTGCCAGGGTCGATGAACACTGAAGCTTTCTTT

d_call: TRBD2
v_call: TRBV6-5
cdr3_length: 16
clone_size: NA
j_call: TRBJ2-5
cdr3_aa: CASSFGTSGARETQYF
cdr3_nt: TGTGCCAGCAGTTTCGGGACTAGCGGGGCACGGGAGACCCAGTACTTC

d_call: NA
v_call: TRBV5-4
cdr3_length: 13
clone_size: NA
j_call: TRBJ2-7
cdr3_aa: CASSFRGFGEQYF
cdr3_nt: TGTGCCAGCAGCTTTCGGGGGTTTGGCGAGCAGTACTTC

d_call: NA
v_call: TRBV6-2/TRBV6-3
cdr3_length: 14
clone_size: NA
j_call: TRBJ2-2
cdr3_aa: CASSPGQHTGELFF
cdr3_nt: TGTGCCAGCAGTCCCGGACAGCACACCGGGGAGCTGTTTTTT

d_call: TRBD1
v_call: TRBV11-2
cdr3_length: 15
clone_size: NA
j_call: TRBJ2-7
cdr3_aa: CASSLEGTGLYEQYF
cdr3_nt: TGTGCCAGCAGCTTAGAAGGGACAGGGTTATACGAGCAGTACTTC

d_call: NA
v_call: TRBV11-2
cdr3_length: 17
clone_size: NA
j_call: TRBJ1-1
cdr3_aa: CASSLETHSAPGTEAFF
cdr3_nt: TGTGCCAGCAGCTTAGAAACACACTCCGCCCCGGGAACTGAAGCTTTCTTT

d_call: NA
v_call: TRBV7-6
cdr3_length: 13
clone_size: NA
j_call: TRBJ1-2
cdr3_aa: CASSLGQSYGYTF
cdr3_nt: TGTGCCAGCAGCTTAGGGCAGTCCTATGGCTACACCTTC

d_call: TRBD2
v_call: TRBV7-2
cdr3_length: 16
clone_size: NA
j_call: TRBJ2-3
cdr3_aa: CASSSGLAGRGDTQYF
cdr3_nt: TGTGCCAGCAGCTCGGGACTAGCGGGGAGGGGAGATACGCAGTATTTT

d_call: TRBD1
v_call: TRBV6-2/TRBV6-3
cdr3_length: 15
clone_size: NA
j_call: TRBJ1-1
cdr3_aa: CASSRPTGVATEAFF
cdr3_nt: TGTGCCAGCAGTCGACCTACAGGGGTTGCCACTGAAGCTTTCTTT

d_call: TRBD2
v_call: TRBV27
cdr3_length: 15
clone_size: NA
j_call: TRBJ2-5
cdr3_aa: CASSPLAGAQETQYF
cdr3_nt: TGTGCCAGCAGCCCACTAGCGGGGGCCCAAGAGACCCAGTACTTC

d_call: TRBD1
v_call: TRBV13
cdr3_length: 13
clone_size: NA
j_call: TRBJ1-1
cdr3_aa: CASSSGQHTEAFF
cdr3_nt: TGTGCCAGCAGCTCGGGACAGCACACTGAAGCTTTCTTT

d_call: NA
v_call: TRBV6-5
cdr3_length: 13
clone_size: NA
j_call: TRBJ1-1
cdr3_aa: CASRARTNTEAFF
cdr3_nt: TGTGCCAGCAGGGCTCGCACGAACACTGAAGCTTTCTTT

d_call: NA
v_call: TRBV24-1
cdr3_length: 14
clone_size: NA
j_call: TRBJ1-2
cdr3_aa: CATSGLGQSYGYTF
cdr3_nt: TGTGCCACCAGTGGGTTAGGACAGTCCTATGGTTACACCTTC

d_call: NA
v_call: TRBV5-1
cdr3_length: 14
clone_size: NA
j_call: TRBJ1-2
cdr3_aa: CASRPATGNYGYTF
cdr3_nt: TGCGCCAGCAGACCCGCTACAGGGAACTATGGCTACACCTTC

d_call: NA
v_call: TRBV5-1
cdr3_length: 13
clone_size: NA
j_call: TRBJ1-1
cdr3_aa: CASSDTGNTEAFF
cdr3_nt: TGCGCCAGCAGCGACACAGGGAACACTGAAGCTTTCTTT

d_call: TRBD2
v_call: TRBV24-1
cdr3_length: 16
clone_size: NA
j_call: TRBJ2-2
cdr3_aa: CATSAGSGASTGELFF
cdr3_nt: TGTGCCACCAGTGCGGGTAGCGGGGCAAGCACCGGGGAGCTGTTTTTT

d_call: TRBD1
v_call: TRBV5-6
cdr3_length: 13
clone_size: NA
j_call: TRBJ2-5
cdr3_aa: CASSTAGGETQYF
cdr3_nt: TGTGCCAGCAGCACAGCAGGGGGAGAGACCCAGTACTTC

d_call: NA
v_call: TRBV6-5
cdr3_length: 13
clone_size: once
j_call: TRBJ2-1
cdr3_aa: CASRPGQYNEQFF
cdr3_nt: TGTGCCAGCAGGCCTGGACAGTACAATGAGCAGTTCTTC

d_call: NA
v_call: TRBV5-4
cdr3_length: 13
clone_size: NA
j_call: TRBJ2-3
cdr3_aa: CASRELSTDTQYF
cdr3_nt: TGTGCCAGCAGAGAGTTGTCCACAGATACGCAGTATTTT

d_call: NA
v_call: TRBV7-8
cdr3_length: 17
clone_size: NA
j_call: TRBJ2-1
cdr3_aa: CASSSGPTGIWGNEQFF
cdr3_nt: TGTGCCAGCAGCTCTGGGCCCACAGGGATATGGGGAAATGAGCAGTTCTTC

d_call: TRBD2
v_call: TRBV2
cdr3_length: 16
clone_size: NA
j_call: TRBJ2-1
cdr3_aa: CASSEALGTSGDEQFF
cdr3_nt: TGTGCCAGCAGTGAAGCGCTTGGGACTAGCGGGGATGAGCAGTTCTTC

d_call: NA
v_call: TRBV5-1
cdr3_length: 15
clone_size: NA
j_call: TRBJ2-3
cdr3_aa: CASSLEQISTDTQYF
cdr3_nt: TGCGCCAGCAGCTTGGAACAGATCTCCACAGATACGCAGTATTTT

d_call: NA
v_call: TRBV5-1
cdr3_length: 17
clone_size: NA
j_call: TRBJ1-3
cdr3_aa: CASSLGSGEPAGNTIYF
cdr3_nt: TGCGCCAGCAGCTTGGGATCAGGGGAGCCCGCTGGAAACACCATATATTTT

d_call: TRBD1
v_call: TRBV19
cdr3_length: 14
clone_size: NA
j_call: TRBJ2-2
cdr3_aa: CASSTDRATGELFF
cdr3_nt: TGTGCCAGTAGTACCGACAGGGCCACCGGGGAGCTGTTTTTT

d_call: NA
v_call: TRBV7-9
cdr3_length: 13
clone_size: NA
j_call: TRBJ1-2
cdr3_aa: CASSPSLAYGYTF
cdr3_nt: TGTGCCAGCAGCCCATCCCTAGCTTATGGCTACACCTTC

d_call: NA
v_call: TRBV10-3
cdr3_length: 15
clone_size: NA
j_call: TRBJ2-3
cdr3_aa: CAISSSGLGTDTQYF
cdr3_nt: TGTGCCATCTCCTCCTCTGGGCTCGGCACAGATACGCAGTATTTT

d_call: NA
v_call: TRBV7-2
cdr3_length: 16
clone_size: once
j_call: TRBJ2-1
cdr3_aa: CASSLQARASYNEQFF
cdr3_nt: TGTGCCAGCAGCTTACAGGCGCGGGCCTCCTACAATGAGCAGTTCTTC

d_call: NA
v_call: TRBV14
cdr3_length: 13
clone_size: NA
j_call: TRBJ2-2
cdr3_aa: CASSQVIAGELFF
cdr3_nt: TGTGCCAGCAGCCAAGTAATAGCCGGGGAGCTGTTTTTT

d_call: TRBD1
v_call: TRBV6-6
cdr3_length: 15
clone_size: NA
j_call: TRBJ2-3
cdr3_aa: CASRDRGAGTDTQYF
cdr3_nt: TGTGCCAGCAGGGACAGGGGAGCGGGCACAGATACGCAGTATTTT

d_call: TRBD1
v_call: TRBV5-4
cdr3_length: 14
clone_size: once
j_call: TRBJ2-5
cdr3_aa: CASSAGQVQETQYF
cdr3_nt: TGTGCCAGCAGCGCCGGACAGGTCCAAGAGACCCAGTACTTC

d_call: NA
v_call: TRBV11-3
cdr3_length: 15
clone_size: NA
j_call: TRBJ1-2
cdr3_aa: CASSPSGGRRYGYTF
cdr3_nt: TGTGCCAGCAGCCCATCAGGTGGTCGGCGCTATGGCTACACCTTC

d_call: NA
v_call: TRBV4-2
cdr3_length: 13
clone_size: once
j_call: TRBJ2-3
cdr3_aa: CASSQELSDTQYF
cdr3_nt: TGTGCCAGCAGCCAAGAACTGTCAGATACGCAGTATTTT

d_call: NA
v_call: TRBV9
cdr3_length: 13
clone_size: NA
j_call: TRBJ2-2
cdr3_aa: CASSVLEGGELFF
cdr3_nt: TGTGCCAGCAGCGTTTTGGAGGGCGGGGAGCTGTTTTTT

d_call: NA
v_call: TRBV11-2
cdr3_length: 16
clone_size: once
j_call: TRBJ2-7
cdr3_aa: CASSLVPGRSSYEQYF
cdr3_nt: TGTGCCAGCAGCTTAGTTCCGGGTCGGAGCTCCTACGAGCAGTACTTC

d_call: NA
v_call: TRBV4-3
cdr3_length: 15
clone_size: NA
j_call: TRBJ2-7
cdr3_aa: CASSQVGGATYEQYF
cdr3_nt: TGCGCCAGCAGCCAAGTTGGGGGGGCAACCTACGAGCAGTACTTC